The 20 T cell receptor beta chains in this list originate from one sample, sequenced in a study of T cell repertoires in aging, cancer and after chemotherapy. Peripheral blood genomic DNA, not sorted cells or RNA, was the template. Rearranged V-D-J TRB sequences were amplified with a mixed TRB-A/B primer pool. One entry per CDR3 protein results from TCRdb running MiXCR on the multiplex PCR reads. The sample holds a few thousand distinct CDR3 sequences, around three fifths seen once. Sequenced: blood. These receptors were taken from a human donor with a solid tumor.

The chain recombines TRBV19 with TRBJ1-1; D is unresolved. V was shortened by 6 bases and J by 1 base, with 9 bases between the two germline ends. Germline CDR1 is LNHDA and CDR2 is SQIVND (reference sequence). The CDR3 is 13 amino acids. CDR3 DNA: TGTGCCAGTAGCCGGAAGCGGAACACTGAAGCTTTCTTT. As protein: CASSRKRNTEAFF.

The V gene is TRBV24-1, the J gene TRBJ2-3; 9 nucleotides align to TRBD1. Losses at the gene ends were 3 bases for V and 6 bases for J; bases not matched to a gene: 9. The germline gives CDR1 KGHDR, CDR2 SFDVKD. This CDR3 comprises 16 residues. The CDR3 region has the DNA TGTGCCACCAGTGATCCGCGGACAGGGGATTCGGATACGCAGTATTTT. It is translated as CATSDPRTGDSDTQYF.

The rearrangement joins TRBV20-1 to TRBJ2-7, with D possibly being TRBD2 (7 bases). The germline CDR1 and CDR2 sequences are DFQATT and SNEGSKA (reference sequence). Trimming cost V 0 bases and J 3 bases, with 18 bases left between them. This CDR3 spans 16 amino acids. The CDR3 region is CSARDISRGAGYEQYF. The CDR3 DNA follows: TGCAGTGCTAGAGATATTTCCCGGGGGGCGGGCTACGAGCAGTACTTC.

This clonotype turned up a few times. The chain couples TRBV29-1 to TRBJ2-3; a possible D gene is TRBD1 (5 bases). Germline lookup yields CDR1 SQVTM and CDR2 ANQGSEA. Trimming removed 7 bases from V and 1 base from J, with 12 bases in between. There are 13 residues in the CDR3. The CDR3 bases are TGCAGCGCAGAAAGGGGTGGCACAGATACGCAGTATTTT. Protein: CSAERGGTDTQYF.

This rearrangement joins TRBV7-2 to TRBJ2-7, with 13 bases aligning to TRBD2. Per germline, CDR1 SGHTA and CDR2 FQGNSA. There are 16 residues in the CDR3. V shed 3 bases, J shed 6 bases, and the junction held 8 bases outside the gene matches. The CDR3 is CASSFGLAGVSGEQYF. The CDR3 bases are TGTGCCAGCAGCTTCGGACTAGCGGGAGTTTCTGGCGAGCAGTACTTC.

This clonotype was seen more than once but under ten times. The chain is built from TRBV7-2 and TRBJ1-2; unclear D gene. CDR1 is SGHTA and CDR2 is FQGNSA in the germline V gene. V lost 5 bases and J lost 4, with 11 bases in between. There are 13 residues in the CDR3. CDR3 region: CASSHQAGYGYTF. CDR3 bases: TGTGCCAGCAGCCACCAGGCCGGCTATGGCTACACCTTC.

The chain recombines TRBV7-3 with TRBJ2-6; the D is unclear. The CDR3 has 16 amino acids. Germline loops: CDR1 SGHTA, CDR2 FQGTGA. Trimming shortened V by 4 bases and J by 2 bases, and 12 bases separated the two germline ends. The CDR3 sequence: CASSSSRFAGANVLTF. The CDR3 region has the DNA TGTGCCAGCAGCTCCTCTCGGTTCGCTGGGGCCAACGTCCTGACTTTC.

CDR3 in DNA: TGCGCCAGCAGCTTGGGACTAGCGGGAACCGAGCAGTACTTC. Translated: CASSLGLAGTEQYF. This chain connects TRBV5-1 to TRBJ2-7, with 11 bases identical to TRBD2. Germline CDR1 reads SGHRS; CDR2 reads YFSETQ. The V segment lost 0 bases and the J segment 6 bases; nucleotides outside the gene matches: 2. This CDR3 is 14 amino acids long.

This rearrangement joins TRBV7-6 to TRBJ1-1; maybe TRBD1 (5 bases). The germline V and J ends were trimmed by 4 bases and 3 bases, with 9 bases remaining between them. The germline CDR1 and CDR2 sequences are SGHVS and FNYEAQ. The CDR3 is 13 residues long. The CDR3 spells CASSSGGDTEAFF. The CDR3 coding sequence is TGTGCCAGCAGCTCAGGAGGGGACACTGAAGCTTTCTTT.

The J gene is TRBJ2-3, the V gene TRBV7-2; D is possibly TRBD1 (6 bases). V was shortened by 2 bases and J by 4 bases, with 10 bases between the two germline ends. The CDR3 is 14 amino acids. Germline CDR1 reads SGHTA; CDR2 reads FQGNSA. The CDR3 nucleotides read TGTGCCAGCAGCTTACAGGGGCACGCAGATACGCAGTATTTT. Translating it yields CASSLQGHADTQYF.

By proportion, this clonotype is hyperexpanded. CDR3 sequence (DNA): TGTGCCAGCAGTGACGGGACAGGGGGCTCCGAGCAGTACTTC. Translating gives CASSDGTGGSEQYF. The gene calls are TRBV6-1 and TRBJ2-7; 12 nucleotides agree with TRBD1. The CDR3 is 14 residues long. The germline gives CDR1 MNHNS, CDR2 SASEGT. With V trimmed by 3 bases and J by 6 bases, 3 bases remained unmatched.

The rearrangement joins TRBV6-1 to TRBJ2-2; D gene uncertain. CDR3 length: 14 amino acids. CDR1 and CDR2 from the germline V gene are MNHNS and SASEGT. V lost 6 bases, J lost 2 bases, and 10 bases lay in between. CDR3 amino acids: CASSLDINTGELFF. The CDR3 nucleotides read TGTGCCAGCAGCCTGGATATTAACACCGGGGAGCTGTTTTTT.

The chain has TRBV25-1 and TRBJ1-3; 7 positions match TRBD1. This CDR3 comprises 16 residues. V was pared by 4 bases and J by 3 bases, with 9 bases of the junction left unmatched. CDR1 is MGHDK and CDR2 is SYGVNS in the germline V gene. For the CDR3, the DNA is TGTGCCAGCAGTGCCCTTGACAGGGTCAGTGGAAACACCATATATTTT. This sequence encodes CASSALDRVSGNTIYF.

This clonotype was counted between two and nine times. CDR3 DNA sequence: TGCAGTGTCCGCCCCGGGACAGGGGTCTACGAGCAGTACTTC. Translated: CSVRPGTGVYEQYF. The chain couples TRBV29-1 to TRBJ2-7; 10 bases are shared with TRBD1. This CDR3 has 14 amino acids. Germline CDR1 is SQVTM and CDR2 is ANQGSEA.

There are a few counts of this clonotype. The rearrangement links TRBV7-2 to TRBJ2-1, with TRBD1 matching 9 bases. CDR1 and CDR2 (germline): SGHTA, FQGNSA. J gave up 7 bases and V 2 bases, and 3 bases lay outside the gene matches. CDR3 size: 14 residues. The CDR3 spells CASSLIQGANEQFF. The DNA of the CDR3 is TGTGCCAGCAGCTTAATACAGGGGGCTAATGAGCAGTTCTTC.

The chain combines TRBV29-1 with TRBJ1-2; 7 bases map to TRBD1. Per germline, CDR1 SQVTM and CDR2 ANQGSEA. J was trimmed by 0 bases and V by 1 base; bases with no gene match: 8. The CDR3 extends over 16 amino acids. The CDR3 spells CSVEGGQPDTNYGYTF. The CDR3 DNA reads TGCAGCGTTGAAGGGGGACAGCCAGATACTAACTATGGCTACACCTTC.

The count of this clonotype is one. V is TRBV6-6 and J is TRBJ2-7; D might be TRBD1 (6 bases). The CDR3 spans 15 residues. From germline, CDR1 is MNHNY and CDR2 SVGAGI (reference sequence). Trimming left V 0 bases short and J 2 bases short, with 11 bases between. In nucleotides, the CDR3 is TGTGCCAGCAGTTACTCCCGGACAGCCACCTACGAGCAGTACTTC. Translation gives CASSYSRTATYEQYF.

The V call is TRBV18, the J call TRBJ1-5; D is possibly TRBD1 (5 bases). This CDR3 is 18 amino acids long. The V gene lost 3 bases and the J gene lost 0 bases, with 18 bases spanning the gap. Germline V gene lookup returns CDR1 KGHSH and CDR2 LQKENI. The CDR3 nucleotides are TGTGCCAGCTCACCCACGGGGGGGAGGCCTTATAGCAATCAGCCCCAGCATTTT. Its translation is CASSPTGGRPYSNQPQHF.

The V and J genes are TRBV6-2 or TRBV6-3 and TRBJ2-1; 8 bases are shared with TRBD2. CDR1 and CDR2 from the germline V gene are MNHEY and SVGEGT. Trimming removed 5 bases from V and 7 bases from J; junction bases left unmatched: 7. This CDR3 is built from 14 residues. CDR3 DNA sequence: TGTGCCAGCAGTCGGACATCGGGAGGGAATGAGCAGTTCTTC. Protein: CASSRTSGGNEQFF.

The chain has TRBV7-3 and TRBJ2-3; D could derive from TRBD1 or TRBD2 (5 bases each). This CDR3 spans 14 amino acids. V was pared by 2 bases and J by 2 bases, with 8 bases between. CDR1 and CDR2 from the germline V gene are SGHTA and FQGTGA. Written as DNA, the CDR3 is TGTGCCAGCAGCTTAGGGGGAACCACAGATACGCAGTATTTT. Translated: CASSLGGTTDTQYF.